This TCR beta chain originates from a study of shared clonotypes between healthy human individuals. Germline V gene sequence: CDR1 MNHNS, CDR2 SASEGT. The CDR3 covers 15 residues. After removal of 3 bases from V and 7 bases from J, the junction contained 6 bases not matched to a gene. The sample holds a few counts of this clone. Every donor, a Caucasian adult, lived in Nashville, Tennessee. Clones were sequenced by immunoSEQ multiplex PCR, and TCRdb holds only the in-frame ones, with some missing. Here the sample spans about 190,000 clones, approximately 60% being singletons. Material: memory CD4+ T cells sorted from blood. Subset here: CD45RA-negative fraction. The receptor was derived from a young man in good health. The V and J genes are TRBV6-1 and TRBJ1-5, with 10 bases that match TRBD1. The CDR3 nucleotides are TGTGCCAGCAGTGATCCAGACAGGGGGCTGCAGCCCCAGCATTTT. Its translation: CASSDPDRGLQPQHF.